This is a list of T cell receptor beta chains from one sample in a study of blood T cell repertoires in COVID-19. Data came from immunoSEQ multiplex PCR; TCRdb stores just in-frame clones and leaves some out. The data show 150,000 to 200,000 clones, with 81% seen just once and approximately 9.9% held by the top ten. The specimen was peripheral blood. The receptors derive from a man between 60 and 75 years old with active or convalescent COVID-19. Both conserved end residues are part of each CDR3. The D gene is left open where the match is weak. Clone size appears in some rows only: once, few, many, or a class for an expanded clone.

V gene: TRBV5-1; D gene: .; clone size: .; J gene: TRBJ2-3; CDR3 protein: CASSLGSGTDTQYF; CDR3 DNA: TGCGCCAGCAGCTTGGGTAGCGGCACAGATACGCAGTATTTT
V gene: TRBV6-1; D gene: .; clone size: .; J gene: TRBJ2-4; CDR3 protein: CASSGRGGERLSKNIQYF; CDR3 DNA: TGTGCCAGCAGTGGAAGGGGGGGCGAGAGACTTTCCAAAAACATTCAGTACTTC
V gene: TRBV28; D gene: TRBD2; clone size: .; J gene: TRBJ2-3; CDR3 protein: CASSLSASGRSTDTQYF; CDR3 DNA: TGTGCCAGCAGTTTATCGGCTAGCGGGAGGAGCACAGATACGCAGTATTTT
V gene: TRBV5-1; D gene: TRBD1; clone size: .; J gene: TRBJ2-3; CDR3 protein: CASSRTGTSTDTQYF; CDR3 DNA: TGCGCCAGCAGCCGGACAGGGACTAGCACAGATACGCAGTATTTT
V gene: TRBV28; D gene: .; clone size: .; J gene: TRBJ1-6; CDR3 protein: CASSFLGAGDNSPLHF; CDR3 DNA: TGTGCCAGCAGTTTTTTGGGGGCGGGGGACAATTCACCCCTCCACTTT
V gene: TRBV6-5; D gene: TRBD1; clone size: few; J gene: TRBJ2-5; CDR3 protein: CASSPGQGIQETQYF; CDR3 DNA: TGTGCCAGCAGTCCTGGACAGGGGATTCAAGAGACCCAGTACTTC
V gene: TRBV6-2/TRBV6-3; D gene: TRBD1; clone size: .; J gene: TRBJ2-5; CDR3 protein: CASSHDRAWGQETQYF; CDR3 DNA: TGTGCCAGCAGCCACGACAGGGCTTGGGGCCAAGAGACCCAGTACTTC
V gene: TRBV10-3; D gene: TRBD1; clone size: .; J gene: TRBJ1-2; CDR3 protein: CAISVADRLNGYTF; CDR3 DNA: TGTGCCATCAGTGTCGCGGACAGGTTAAATGGCTACACCTTC
V gene: TRBV14; D gene: .; clone size: .; J gene: TRBJ2-1; CDR3 protein: CASSQRQGFLDNEQFF; CDR3 DNA: TGTGCCAGCAGCCAAAGGCAGGGTTTCCTTGACAATGAGCAGTTCTTC
V gene: TRBV5-1; D gene: .; clone size: .; J gene: TRBJ2-1; CDR3 protein: CASSLGVDSLYEQFF; CDR3 DNA: TGCGCCAGCAGCTTGGGTGTTGATAGCCTTTATGAGCAGTTCTTC
V gene: TRBV7-2; D gene: .; clone size: .; J gene: TRBJ1-3; CDR3 protein: CASSLPNKISGNTIYF; CDR3 DNA: TGTGCCAGCAGCTTGCCTAATAAGATATCTGGAAACACCATATATTTT
V gene: TRBV5-6; D gene: TRBD1; clone size: .; J gene: TRBJ1-1; CDR3 protein: CASSLQGSNTEAFF; CDR3 DNA: TGTGCCAGCAGCCTACAGGGGTCGAACACTGAAGCTTTCTTT
V gene: TRBV6-5; D gene: .; clone size: .; J gene: TRBJ1-2; CDR3 protein: CASTPAEGGYTF; CDR3 DNA: TGTGCCAGCACTCCCGCGGAGGGGGGCTACACCTTC
V gene: TRBV9; D gene: .; clone size: .; J gene: TRBJ1-6; CDR3 protein: CASSEGDLTSPLHF; CDR3 DNA: TGTGCCAGCAGCGAGGGGGATTTAACTTCACCCCTCCACTTT
V gene: TRBV6-1; D gene: .; clone size: .; J gene: TRBJ1-5; CDR3 protein: CASSENPSPEFF; CDR3 DNA: TGTGCCAGCAGTGAAAATCCATCGCCGGAGTTCTTT
V gene: TRBV9; D gene: TRBD2; clone size: .; J gene: TRBJ2-1; CDR3 protein: CASSVRAGDANEQFF; CDR3 DNA: TGTGCCAGCAGCGTGCGAGCGGGAGACGCAAATGAGCAGTTCTTC
V gene: TRBV14; D gene: TRBD1; clone size: .; J gene: TRBJ1-1; CDR3 protein: CASSQVQGARTEAFF; CDR3 DNA: TGTGCCAGCAGCCAAGTTCAGGGGGCCAGGACTGAAGCTTTCTTT
V gene: TRBV13; D gene: TRBD2; clone size: few; J gene: TRBJ2-2; CDR3 protein: CASNSVRAGGNTGELFF; CDR3 DNA: TGTGCCAGCAATTCCGTCCGAGCGGGGGGCAACACCGGGGAGCTGTTTTTT
V gene: TRBV3-1/TRBV3-2; D gene: TRBD2; clone size: .; J gene: TRBJ2-1; CDR3 protein: CASSRLAGAEQFF; CDR3 DNA: TGTGCCAGCAGCCGTCTAGCGGGGGCCGAACAGTTCTTC
V gene: TRBV9; D gene: .; clone size: .; J gene: TRBJ2-1; CDR3 protein: CASSEGQALFNEQFF; CDR3 DNA: TGTGCCAGCAGCGAGGGGCAGGCGCTTTTCAATGAGCAGTTCTTC
V gene: TRBV7-6; D gene: TRBD2; clone size: .; J gene: TRBJ2-7; CDR3 protein: CASSLARGGRANEQYF; CDR3 DNA: TGTGCCAGCAGCTTAGCACGCGGGGGTCGTGCTAACGAGCAGTACTTC
V gene: TRBV5-1; D gene: TRBD1; clone size: .; J gene: TRBJ1-2; CDR3 protein: CASSLVSTGDGYTF; CDR3 DNA: TGCGCCAGCAGCCTCGTATCGACAGGGGACGGCTACACCTTC
V gene: TRBV5-4; D gene: TRBD1; clone size: few; J gene: TRBJ2-1; CDR3 protein: CASSFSQGNEQFF; CDR3 DNA: TGTGCCAGCAGCTTTTCACAGGGGAATGAGCAGTTCTTC
V gene: TRBV5-6; D gene: .; clone size: .; J gene: TRBJ2-3; CDR3 protein: CASSNYRAPDTQYF; CDR3 DNA: TGTGCCAGCAGCAACTACAGGGCCCCAGATACGCAGTATTTT
V gene: TRBV9; D gene: TRBD1; clone size: .; J gene: TRBJ2-3; CDR3 protein: CASSYQGAPSTDTQYF; CDR3 DNA: TGTGCCAGCAGTTACCAGGGGGCCCCTAGCACAGATACGCAGTATTTT
V gene: TRBV5-1; D gene: TRBD1; clone size: .; J gene: TRBJ1-4; CDR3 protein: CASSFDRGAGEKLFF; CDR3 DNA: TGCGCCAGCAGCTTCGACAGGGGAGCGGGTGAAAAACTGTTTTTT
V gene: TRBV3-1/TRBV3-2; D gene: TRBD1; clone size: .; J gene: TRBJ2-5; CDR3 protein: CASSKGQGLQETQYF; CDR3 DNA: TGTGCCAGCAGCAAGGGACAGGGGCTCCAAGAGACCCAGTACTTC
V gene: TRBV11-3; D gene: TRBD2; clone size: .; J gene: TRBJ2-3; CDR3 protein: CASSFSGGSQYF; CDR3 DNA: TGTGCCAGCAGTTTTAGCGGGGGGTCGCAGTATTTT
V gene: TRBV7-9; D gene: TRBD1; clone size: .; J gene: TRBJ1-1; CDR3 protein: CASSLAGGEAFF; CDR3 DNA: TGTGCCAGCAGCTTAGCAGGGGGCGAAGCTTTCTTT
V gene: TRBV7-2; D gene: .; clone size: .; J gene: TRBJ1-4; CDR3 protein: CASSYRLWAGSNEKLFF; CDR3 DNA: TGTGCCAGCAGTTACCGTCTGTGGGCAGGATCAAATGAAAAACTGTTTTTT
V gene: TRBV3-1/TRBV3-2; D gene: .; clone size: .; J gene: TRBJ1-1; CDR3 protein: CASSQDELLNTEAFF; CDR3 DNA: TGTGCCAGCAGCCAAGATGAGTTACTGAACACTGAAGCTTTCTTT
V gene: TRBV3-1/TRBV3-2; D gene: TRBD2; clone size: once; J gene: TRBJ2-5; CDR3 protein: CASSQDNLAGGPGETQYF; CDR3 DNA: TGTGCCAGCAGCCAAGATAATCTAGCGGGAGGGCCAGGGGAGACCCAGTACTTC
V gene: TRBV10-1; D gene: TRBD2; clone size: .; J gene: TRBJ2-7; CDR3 protein: CASSIGLASEQYF; CDR3 DNA: TGCGCCAGCAGTATTGGACTAGCTTCCGAGCAGTACTTC
V gene: TRBV28; D gene: TRBD1; clone size: few; J gene: TRBJ1-2; CDR3 protein: CASSQDRGDYGYTF; CDR3 DNA: TGTGCCAGCAGTCAAGACAGGGGAGACTATGGCTACACCTTC
V gene: TRBV7-2; D gene: TRBD1; clone size: .; J gene: TRBJ2-7; CDR3 protein: CASSLAGDRGGQYF; CDR3 DNA: TGTGCCAGCAGCTTAGCAGGGGACAGGGGTGGGCAGTACTTC
V gene: TRBV5-1; D gene: TRBD1; clone size: .; J gene: TRBJ1-4; CDR3 protein: CASSLPGGEKLFF; CDR3 DNA: TGCGCCAGCAGCTTGCCAGGGGGCGAAAAACTGTTTTTT
V gene: TRBV19; D gene: TRBD2; clone size: .; J gene: TRBJ2-4; CDR3 protein: CASSRKAGDTIAKNIQYF; CDR3 DNA: TGTGCCAGTAGTAGAAAAGCGGGGGACACGATAGCCAAAAACATTCAGTACTTC
V gene: TRBV9; D gene: TRBD2; clone size: .; J gene: TRBJ2-1; CDR3 protein: CASSTLGLAGVNEQFF; CDR3 DNA: TGTGCCAGCAGCACCCTAGGACTAGCGGGGGTTAATGAGCAGTTCTTC
V gene: TRBV11-3; D gene: TRBD2; clone size: .; J gene: TRBJ2-1; CDR3 protein: CASSLVAGATINEQFF; CDR3 DNA: TGTGCCAGCAGCTTAGTTGCGGGAGCCACCATTAATGAGCAGTTCTTC
V gene: TRBV7-9; D gene: .; clone size: .; J gene: TRBJ2-7; CDR3 protein: CASSLGPGLEDEQYF; CDR3 DNA: TGTGCCAGCAGCTTAGGTCCGGGGTTAGAGGACGAGCAGTACTTC
V gene: TRBV6-1; D gene: TRBD1; clone size: few; J gene: TRBJ1-5; CDR3 protein: CASSGTWTGGNNQPQHF; CDR3 DNA: TGTGCCAGCAGTGGAACTTGGACAGGGGGGAACAATCAGCCCCAGCATTTT
V gene: TRBV19; D gene: TRBD1; clone size: once; J gene: TRBJ1-5; CDR3 protein: CASSPTGGGQPQHF; CDR3 DNA: TGTGCCAGTAGTCCCACAGGGGGGGGTCAGCCCCAGCATTTT